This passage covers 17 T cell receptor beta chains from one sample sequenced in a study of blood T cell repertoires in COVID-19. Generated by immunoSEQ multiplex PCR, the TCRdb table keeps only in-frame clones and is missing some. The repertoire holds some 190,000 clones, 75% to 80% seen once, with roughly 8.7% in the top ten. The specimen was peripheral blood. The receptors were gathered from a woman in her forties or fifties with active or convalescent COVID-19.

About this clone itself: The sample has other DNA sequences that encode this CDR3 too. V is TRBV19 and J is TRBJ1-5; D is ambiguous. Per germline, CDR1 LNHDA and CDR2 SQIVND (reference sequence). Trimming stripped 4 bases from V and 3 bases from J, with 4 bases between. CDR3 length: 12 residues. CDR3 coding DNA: TGTGCCAGTAGTACCCTCAATCAGCCCCAGCATTTT. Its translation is CASSTLNQPQHF.

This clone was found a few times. The CDR3 nucleotides are TGCAGCGTTGACCTCCTAGCGGGGGAGACCCAGTACTTC. Translated: CSVDLLAGETQYF. The rearrangement uses TRBV29-1 and TRBJ2-5; 9 bases are shared with TRBD2. The CDR3 spans 13 residues. From germline, CDR1 is SQVTM and CDR2 ANQGSEA. The V gene end was trimmed by 3 bases and the J gene end by 5 bases; junction bases not matched to a gene: 4.

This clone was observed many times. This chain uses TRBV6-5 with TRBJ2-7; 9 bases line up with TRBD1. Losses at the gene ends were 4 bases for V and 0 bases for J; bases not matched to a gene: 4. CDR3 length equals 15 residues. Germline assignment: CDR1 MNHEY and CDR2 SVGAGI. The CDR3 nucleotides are TGTGCCAGCAGTTCTCGGGGACAGGGCTCCTACGAGCAGTACTTC. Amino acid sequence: CASSSRGQGSYEQYF.

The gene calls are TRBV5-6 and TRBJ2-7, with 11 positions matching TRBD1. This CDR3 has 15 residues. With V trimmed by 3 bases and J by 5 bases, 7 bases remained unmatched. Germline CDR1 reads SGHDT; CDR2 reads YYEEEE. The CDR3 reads CASSSRDRGAHEQYF. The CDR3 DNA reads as TGTGCCAGCAGCTCGCGGGACAGGGGGGCCCACGAGCAGTACTTC.

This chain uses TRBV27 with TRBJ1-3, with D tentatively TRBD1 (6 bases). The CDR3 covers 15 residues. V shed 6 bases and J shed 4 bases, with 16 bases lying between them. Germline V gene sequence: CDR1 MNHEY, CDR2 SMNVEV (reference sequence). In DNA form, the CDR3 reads TGTGCCAGCAGCCGAGGGGGGGTAGGAGGAAACACCATATATTTT. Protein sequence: CASSRGGVGGNTIYF.

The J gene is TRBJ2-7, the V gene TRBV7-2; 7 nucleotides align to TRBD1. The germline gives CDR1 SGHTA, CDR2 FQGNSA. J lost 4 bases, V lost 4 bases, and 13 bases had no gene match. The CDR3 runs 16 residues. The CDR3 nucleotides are TGTGCCAGCAGCTCGAGATCAGGGGGATCCCAGTACGAGCAGTACTTC. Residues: CASSSRSGGSQYEQYF.

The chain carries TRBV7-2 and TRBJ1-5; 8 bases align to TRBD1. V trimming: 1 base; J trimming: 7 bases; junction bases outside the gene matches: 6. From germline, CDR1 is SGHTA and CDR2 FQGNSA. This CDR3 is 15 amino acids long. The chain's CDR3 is CASSLDRGSRQPQHF. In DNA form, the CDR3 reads TGTGCCAGCAGCTTAGACAGGGGGTCCCGGCAGCCCCAGCATTTT.

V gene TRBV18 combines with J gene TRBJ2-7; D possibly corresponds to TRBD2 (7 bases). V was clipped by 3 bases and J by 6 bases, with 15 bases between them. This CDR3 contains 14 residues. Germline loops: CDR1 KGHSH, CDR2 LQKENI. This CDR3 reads CASSPGGLGSEQYF. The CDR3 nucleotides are TGTGCCAGCTCACCCGGGGGGCTTGGGTCCGAGCAGTACTTC. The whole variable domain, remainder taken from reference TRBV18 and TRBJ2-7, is NAGVMQNPRHLVRRRGQEARLRCSPMKGHSHVYWYRQLPEEGLKFMVYLQKENIIDESGMPKERFSAEFPKEGPSILRIQQVVRGDSAAYFCASSPGGLGSEQYFGPGTRLTVT.

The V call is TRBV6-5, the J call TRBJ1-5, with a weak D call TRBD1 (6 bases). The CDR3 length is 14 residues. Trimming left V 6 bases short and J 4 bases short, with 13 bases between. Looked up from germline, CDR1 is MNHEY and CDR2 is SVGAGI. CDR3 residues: CASSRTGLNQPQHF. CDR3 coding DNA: TGTGCCAGCAGCCGTACAGGGCTGAATCAGCCCCAGCATTTT.

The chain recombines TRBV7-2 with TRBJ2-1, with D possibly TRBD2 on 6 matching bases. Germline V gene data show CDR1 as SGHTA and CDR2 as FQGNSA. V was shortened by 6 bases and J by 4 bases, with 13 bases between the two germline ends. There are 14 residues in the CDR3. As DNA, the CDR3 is TGTGCCAGCAGGATACGGGACTTGTACAATGAGCAGTTCTTC. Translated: CASRIRDLYNEQFF.

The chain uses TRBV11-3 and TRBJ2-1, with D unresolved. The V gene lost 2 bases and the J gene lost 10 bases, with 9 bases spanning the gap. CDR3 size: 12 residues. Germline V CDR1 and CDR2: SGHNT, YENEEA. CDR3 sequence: CASSLQGREQFF. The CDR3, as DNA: TGTGCCAGCAGCTTACAAGGCAGGGAGCAGTTCTTC.

The CDR3 protein is CASSPPSSGGNTIYF. CDR3 nucleotides: TGTGCCAGCTCACCACCATCTAGCGGGGGAAACACCATATATTTT. The V gene is TRBV18, the J gene TRBJ1-3; D is unclear. This CDR3 has 15 residues. Trimming took 0 bases from V and 4 from J, leaving 10 bases between them. CDR1 is KGHSH and CDR2 is LQKENI in the germline V gene.

CDR3 DNA sequence: TGTGCCAGCAGCAGGGGGGACACCGGGGAGCTGTTTTTT. Its protein product is CASSRGDTGELFF. The V call is TRBV28, the J call TRBJ2-2, with D perhaps TRBD1 (7 bases). Trimming took off 6 bases at V and 3 bases at J, with 8 bases between the two ends. Germline CDR1 MDHEN, CDR2 SYDVKM. The CDR3 runs 13 residues. The whole variable domain, remainder taken from reference TRBV28 and TRBJ2-2, is DVKVTQSSRYLVKRTGEKVFLECVQDMDHENMFWYRQDPGLGLRLIYFSYDVKMKEKGDIPEGYSVSREKKERFSLILESASTNQTSMYLCASSRGDTGELFFGEGSRLTVL.

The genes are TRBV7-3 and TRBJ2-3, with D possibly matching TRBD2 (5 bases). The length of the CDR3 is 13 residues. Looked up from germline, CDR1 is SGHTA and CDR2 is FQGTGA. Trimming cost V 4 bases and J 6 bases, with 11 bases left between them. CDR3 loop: CASSSVSGDTQYF. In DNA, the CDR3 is TGTGCCAGCAGCTCCGTATCGGGGGATACGCAGTATTTT. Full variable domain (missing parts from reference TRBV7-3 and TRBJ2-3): GAGVSQTPSNKVTEKGKYVELRCDPISGHTALYWYRQSLGQGPEFLIYFQGTGAADDSGLPNDRFFAVRPEGSVSTLKIQRTERGDSAVYLCASSSVSGDTQYFGPGTRLTVL.

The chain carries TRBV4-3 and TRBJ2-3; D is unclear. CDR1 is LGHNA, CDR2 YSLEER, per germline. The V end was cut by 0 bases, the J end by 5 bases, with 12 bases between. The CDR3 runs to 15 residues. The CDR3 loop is CASSQDGSGQDTQYF. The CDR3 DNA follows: TGCGCCAGCAGCCAAGATGGGTCAGGTCAAGATACGCAGTATTTT.

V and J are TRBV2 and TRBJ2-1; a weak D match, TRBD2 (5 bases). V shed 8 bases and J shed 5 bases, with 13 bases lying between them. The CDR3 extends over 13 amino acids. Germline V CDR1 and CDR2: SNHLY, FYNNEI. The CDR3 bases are TGTGCCAGCGGGAGCGGCACCAACAATGAGCAGTTCTTC. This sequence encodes CASGSGTNNEQFF.

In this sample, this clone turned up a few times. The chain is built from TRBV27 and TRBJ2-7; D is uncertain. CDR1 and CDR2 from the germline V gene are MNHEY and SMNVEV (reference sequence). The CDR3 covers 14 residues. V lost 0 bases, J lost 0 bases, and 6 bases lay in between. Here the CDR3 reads CASSLSGFSYEQYF. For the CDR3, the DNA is TGTGCCAGCAGTTTATCGGGCTTCTCCTACGAGCAGTACTTC.